Following are 4 T cell receptor beta chains from one sample sequenced in a study of T cells in localized non-small cell lung cancer. Repertoires were generated with immunoSEQ multiplex PCR, while TCRdb's copy carries only in-frame clones and drops some. The table lists 25,000 to 35,000 clones, around 92% of them singletons. Sequences were derived from peripheral blood mononuclear cells, sampled before any cancer treatment. These receptors all come from a woman aged 40-69 years with stage III lung adenocarcinoma.

This chain links TRBV28 with TRBJ2-7; 9 bases are a match to TRBD2. The germline gives CDR1 MDHEN, CDR2 SYDVKM. The CDR3 loop spans 14 amino acids. V lost 6 bases, J lost 6 bases, and 9 bases stayed unmatched. The chain's CDR3 is CASRSPSGVSEQYF. The DNA for the CDR3 is TGTGCCAGCAGGAGTCCTAGCGGGGTGAGCGAGCAGTACTTC.

V usage is TRBV2 and J usage is TRBJ2-3; D uncertain. Trimming pared 2 bases from V and 4 bases from J, leaving 10 bases between. The length of the CDR3 is 14 residues. Germline CDR1 is SNHLY and CDR2 is FYNNEI. CDR3: CASSELSAADTQYF. The CDR3 DNA is TGTGCCAGCAGTGAACTCTCAGCCGCAGATACGCAGTATTTT.

J is TRBJ1-6 and V is TRBV6-6, with 11 bases lining up with TRBD1. After removal of 5 bases from V and 9 bases from J, the junction contained 3 bases not matched to a gene. Germline lookup yields CDR1 MNHNY and CDR2 SVGAGI (reference sequence). The CDR3 runs to 14 residues. CDR3 bases: TGTGCCAGCAGTAGGACAGGGGGCCTTTCACCCCTCCACTTT. Its translation: CASSRTGGLSPLHF.

The DNA of the CDR3 is TGTGCCAGCAGTGACTCGAGGGGAGATACGCAGTATTTT. It translates to CASSDSRGDTQYF. The chain has TRBV6-4 and TRBJ2-3; possibly TRBD1 or TRBD2 for D (5 bases each). CDR3 length: 13 residues. With 0 bases removed from V and 5 bases from J, the gap between germline ends came to 6 bases. CDR1 and CDR2 (germline): MRHNA, SNTAGT.